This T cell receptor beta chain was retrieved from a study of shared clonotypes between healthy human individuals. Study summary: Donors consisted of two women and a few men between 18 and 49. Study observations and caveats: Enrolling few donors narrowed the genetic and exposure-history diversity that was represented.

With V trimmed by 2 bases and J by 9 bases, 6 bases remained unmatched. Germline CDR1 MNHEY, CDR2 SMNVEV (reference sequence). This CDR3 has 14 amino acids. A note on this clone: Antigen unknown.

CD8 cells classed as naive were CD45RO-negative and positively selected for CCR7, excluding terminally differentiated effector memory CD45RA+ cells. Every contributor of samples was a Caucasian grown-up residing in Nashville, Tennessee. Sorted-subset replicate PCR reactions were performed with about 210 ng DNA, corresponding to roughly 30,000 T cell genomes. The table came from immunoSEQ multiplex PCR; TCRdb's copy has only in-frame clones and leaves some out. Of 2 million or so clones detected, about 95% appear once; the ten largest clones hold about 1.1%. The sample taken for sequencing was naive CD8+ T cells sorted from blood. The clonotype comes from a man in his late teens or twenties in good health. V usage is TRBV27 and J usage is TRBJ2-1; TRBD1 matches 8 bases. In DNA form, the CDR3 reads TGTGCCAGCAGTTTAACAGGGGGGTCCATTGAGCAGTTCTTC. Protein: CASSLTGGSIEQFF.